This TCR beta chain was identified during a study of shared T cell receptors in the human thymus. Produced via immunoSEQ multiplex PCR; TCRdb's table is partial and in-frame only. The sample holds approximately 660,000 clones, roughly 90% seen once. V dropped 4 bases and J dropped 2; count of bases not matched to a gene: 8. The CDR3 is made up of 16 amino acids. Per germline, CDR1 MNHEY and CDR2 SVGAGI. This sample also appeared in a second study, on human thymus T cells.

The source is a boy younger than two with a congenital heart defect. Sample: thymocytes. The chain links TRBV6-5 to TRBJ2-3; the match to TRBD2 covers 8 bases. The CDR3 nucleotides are TGTGCCAGCAGTTCGGGGGGGAGGTCTAACACAGATACGCAGTATTTT. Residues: CASSSGGRSNTDTQYF.